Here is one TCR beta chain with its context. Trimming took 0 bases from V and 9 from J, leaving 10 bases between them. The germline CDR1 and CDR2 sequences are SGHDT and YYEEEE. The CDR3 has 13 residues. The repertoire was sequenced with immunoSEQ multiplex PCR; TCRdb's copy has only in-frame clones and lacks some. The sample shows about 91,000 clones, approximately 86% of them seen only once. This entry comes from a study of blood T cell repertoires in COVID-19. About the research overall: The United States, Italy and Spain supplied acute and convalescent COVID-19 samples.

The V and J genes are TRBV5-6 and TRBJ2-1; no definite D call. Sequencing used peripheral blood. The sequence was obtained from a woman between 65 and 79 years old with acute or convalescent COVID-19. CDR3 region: CASSLAAVSEQFF. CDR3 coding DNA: TGTGCCAGCAGCTTGGCCGCCGTGAGTGAGCAGTTCTTC.